These T cell receptor beta chains were read from a single sample in a study of cytomegalovirus exposure and HLA in healthy donors. Only in-frame clones appear in the TCRdb table, and some are missing; sequencing was by immunoSEQ multiplex PCR. The table has around 180,000 clones, 80% seen once. Sequencing used PBMCs. The receptors shown here come from a man aged 25-45 years in good health and CMV-seropositive. Each CDR3 is given with its conserved first and last residue. D genes are given only for firm matches. Not all rows give a size; the values are once, few, many and, for expanded clones, a class.

J,D,V,size,CDR3,DNA
TRBJ1-1,TRBD1,TRBV29-1,NA,CSVETTGWERMNTEAFF,TGCAGCGTTGAAACGACAGGGTGGGAGAGGATGAACACTGAAGCTTTCTTT
TRBJ2-7,TRBD1,TRBV5-6,NA,CASSLEGQAYEQYF,TGTGCCAGCAGCTTGGAGGGACAGGCCTACGAGCAGTACTTC
TRBJ2-2,NA,TRBV18,NA,CASSPGRDTGELFF,TGTGCCAGCTCACCAGGGCGAGACACCGGGGAGCTGTTTTTT
TRBJ1-1,TRBD1,TRBV5-6,NA,CASSPTGVRTEAFF,TGTGCCAGCAGTCCGACAGGGGTAAGAACTGAAGCTTTCTTT
TRBJ2-2,NA,TRBV19,NA,CASSTRDTANTGELFF,TGTGCCAGTAGTACCCGGGACACCGCGAACACCGGGGAGCTGTTTTTT
TRBJ2-7,NA,TRBV5-1,NA,CASSVSSHEQYF,TGCGCCAGCAGCGTTTCGAGCCACGAGCAGTACTTC
TRBJ2-5,TRBD2,TRBV19,NA,CASSIPLAGGQETQYF,TGTGCCAGTAGTATCCCTCTAGCGGGGGGACAAGAGACCCAGTACTTC
TRBJ2-1,TRBD2,TRBV7-3,NA,CASSINPGLAGAGGNEQFF,TGTGCCAGCAGCATAAATCCGGGACTAGCGGGAGCAGGTGGCAATGAGCAGTTCTTC
TRBJ2-2,TRBD1,TRBV6-5,NA,CASSYSTGITGELFF,TGTGCCAGCAGTTACTCGACAGGGATCACCGGGGAGCTGTTTTTT
TRBJ1-2,NA,TRBV4-3,NA,CASSQDHRVYGYTF,TGCGCCAGCAGCCAAGATCACAGGGTCTATGGCTACACCTTC
TRBJ1-5,NA,TRBV6-1,NA,CASSDREKGNQPQHF,TGTGCCAGCAGTGATAGGGAGAAGGGCAATCAGCCCCAGCATTTT
TRBJ1-1,NA,TRBV2,few,CASSIRTDPPWAFF,TGTGCCAGCAGTATACGGACAGATCCACCGTGGGCTTTCTTT
TRBJ1-2,NA,TRBV6-5,NA,CASSYLSRGGNYGYTF,TGTGCCAGCAGTTACCTGTCCCGGGGAGGGAACTATGGCTACACCTTC
TRBJ2-1,TRBD2,TRBV5-1,NA,CASSLVDGGEGYNEQFF,TGCGCCAGCAGCTTGGTGGACGGGGGGGAAGGCTACAATGAGCAGTTCTTC
TRBJ2-2,NA,TRBV30,NA,CAWSRQGSSGELFF,TGTGCCTGGAGTCGGCAGGGGAGTTCCGGGGAGCTGTTTTTT
TRBJ2-7,NA,TRBV27,NA,CASSLFPGVTSYEQYF,TGTGCCAGCAGTTTATTCCCGGGAGTAACCTCCTACGAGCAGTACTTC
TRBJ1-3,NA,TRBV7-9,NA,CASSLAGGTGNTIYF,TGTGCCAGCAGCTTAGCAGGGGGTACTGGAAACACCATATATTTT
TRBJ1-6,NA,TRBV4-1,NA,CASSPLPLVGESPLHF,TGCGCCAGCAGCCCCCTCCCGCTGGTGGGAGAATCACCCCTCCACTTT
TRBJ2-1,TRBD2,TRBV5-1,once,CASSIGLAGVNAVNEQFF,TGCGCCAGCAGTATCGGACTAGCGGGGGTTAATGCGGTGAATGAGCAGTTCTTC
TRBJ1-5,NA,TRBV7-2,few,CASSVKGGNQPQHF,TGTGCCAGCAGCGTCAAAGGGGGCAATCAGCCCCAGCATTTT